Reported below is one TCR beta chain. The antigen is undetermined. This specimen comes from a study of T cell therapy after organ transplantation. Time point defined: 20-29 weeks after completion of therapy. The data were produced by immunoSEQ multiplex PCR, yet TCRdb's version contains in-frame clones alone and is incomplete. The sample carries over 1,500 clones, about nine tenths recorded once. Germline V CDR1 and CDR2: SEHNR, FQNEAQ (reference sequence). The CDR3 runs 15 residues. Trimming pared 3 bases from V and 1 base from J, leaving 7 bases between. This TCR derives from a human patient who had received a solid organ transplant and had CMV disease. Part of the T cells may come from the graft donor. The sample was CD8+ T cells from blood, taken after autologous CMV-specific T cell therapy. The chain recombines TRBV7-9 with TRBJ2-6, with unresolved D. Written as DNA, the CDR3 is TGTGCCAGCAGCTTTGTAGGTTCTGGGGCCAACGTCCTGACTTTC. Its translation is CASSFVGSGANVLTF.